This T cell receptor (beta chain) was retrieved from a study of T cell repertoires in cytomegalovirus infection. Study details: From public TCR beta signatures came an indication of both CMV infection and matching HLA type.

TCRdb independently ran MiXCR on the reads; one entry per CDR3 protein. This table holds about 570,000 distinct CDR3 sequences, under 45% found once. Concerning this clonotype: Its antigen is unidentified.

Trimming took 7 bases from V and 2 from J, leaving 12 bases between them. The CDR3 is made up of 13 amino acids. The germline V gene encodes CDR1 MNHGY and CDR2 SAAAGT. The sample here was cultured PBMCs, taken from culture after CMV antigen stimulation. V gene TRBV6-8 combines with J gene TRBJ2-7; D is uncertain. This TCR came from a human donor in good health (CMV status not recorded). Some clones in this sample may be carry-over from other donors' samples. CDR3 amino acids: CASTRVSAYEQYF. The DNA for the CDR3 is TGTGCCAGCACACGTGTGTCAGCCTACGAGCAGTACTTC.